This T cell receptor beta chain was retrieved from a study of blood T cells in healthy people across ages. Using a J-beta primer mix together with a sample-barcoded 5' primer, a second PCR was run for roughly 7 to 12 cycles. MiXCR was run by TCRdb on the 5' RACE reads, yielding one entry per CDR3 protein. The table lists about 1.1 million distinct CDR3 sequences, approximately 38% of them singletons. Total RNA extracted from each sample amounted to at least 6 micrograms. Germline CDR1 MGHDK, CDR2 SYGVNS. The CDR3 is made up of 14 amino acids. The junction had 0 bases not matched to a gene; V was cut back by 4 bases and J by 3 bases. This clonotype has a single count.

The sequencing input was blood. This chain joins TRBV25-1 and TRBJ1-3; 10 nucleotides line up with TRBD1. This clonotype was obtained from a young man in good health. Written as DNA, the CDR3 is TGTGCCAGCAGTGGGGACAGGGGTGGAAACACCATATATTTT. Residues: CASSGDRGGNTIYF.